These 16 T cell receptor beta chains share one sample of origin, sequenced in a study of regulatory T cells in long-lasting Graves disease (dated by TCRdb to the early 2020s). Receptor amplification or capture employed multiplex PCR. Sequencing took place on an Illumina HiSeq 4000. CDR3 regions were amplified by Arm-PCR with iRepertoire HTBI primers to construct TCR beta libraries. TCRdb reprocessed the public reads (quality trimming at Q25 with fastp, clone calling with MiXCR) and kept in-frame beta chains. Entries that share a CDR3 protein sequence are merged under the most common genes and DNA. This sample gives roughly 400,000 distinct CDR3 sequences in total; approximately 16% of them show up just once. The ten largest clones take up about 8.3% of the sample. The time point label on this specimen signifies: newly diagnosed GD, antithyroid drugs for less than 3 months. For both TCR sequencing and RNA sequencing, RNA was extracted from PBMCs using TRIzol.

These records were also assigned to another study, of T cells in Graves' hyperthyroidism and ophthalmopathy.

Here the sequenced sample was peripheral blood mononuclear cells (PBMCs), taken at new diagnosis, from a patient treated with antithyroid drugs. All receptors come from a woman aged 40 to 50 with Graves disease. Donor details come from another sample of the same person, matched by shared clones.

CDR3 sequence reads: CASNQSHREGEGPQHF. CDR3 nucleotides: TGTGCCAGCAATCAGTCCCACAGGGAGGGCGAGGGGCCCCAGCATTTT. The chain uses TRBV28 and TRBJ1-5; perhaps TRBD1 as D (6 bases). The CDR3 length is 16 residues. The germline gives CDR1 MDHEN, CDR2 SYDVKM. Trimming removed 7 bases at V and 9 bases at J, with 25 bases between.

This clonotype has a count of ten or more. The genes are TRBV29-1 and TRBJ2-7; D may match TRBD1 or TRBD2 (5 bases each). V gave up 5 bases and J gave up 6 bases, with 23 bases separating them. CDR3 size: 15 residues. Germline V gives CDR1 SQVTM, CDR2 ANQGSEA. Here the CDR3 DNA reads TGCAGCGTTCTTTACGGGACGCAGCAAGGGAGCGAGCAGTACTTC. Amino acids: CSVLYGTQQGSEQYF.

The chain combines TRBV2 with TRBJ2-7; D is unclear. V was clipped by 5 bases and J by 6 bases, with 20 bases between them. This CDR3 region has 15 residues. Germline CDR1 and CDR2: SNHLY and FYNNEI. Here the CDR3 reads CASSPNLGFGPEQYF. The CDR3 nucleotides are TGTGCCAGCAGTCCCAACCTTGGGTTTGGCCCCGAGCAGTACTTC.

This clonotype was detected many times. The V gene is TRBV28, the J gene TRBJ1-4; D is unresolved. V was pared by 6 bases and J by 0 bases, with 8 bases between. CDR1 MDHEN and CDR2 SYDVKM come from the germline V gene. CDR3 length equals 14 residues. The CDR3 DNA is TGTGCCAGCAGGCTAACCGCAACTAATGAAAAACTGTTTTTT. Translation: CASRLTATNEKLFF.

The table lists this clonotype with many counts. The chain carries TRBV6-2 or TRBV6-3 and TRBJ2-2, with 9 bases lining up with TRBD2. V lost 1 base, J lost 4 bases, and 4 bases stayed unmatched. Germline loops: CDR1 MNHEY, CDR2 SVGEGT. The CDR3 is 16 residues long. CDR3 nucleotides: TGTGCCAGCAGTTACTTCAGCGGGAGGCCCACCGGGGAGCTGTTTTTT. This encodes CASSYFSGRPTGELFF.

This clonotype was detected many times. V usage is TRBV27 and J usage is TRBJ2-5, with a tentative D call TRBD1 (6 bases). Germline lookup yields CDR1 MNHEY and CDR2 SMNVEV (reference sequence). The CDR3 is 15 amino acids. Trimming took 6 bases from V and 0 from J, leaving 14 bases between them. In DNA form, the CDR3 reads TGTGCCAGCAGGCCCGGGACAACTAACCAAGAGACCCAGTACTTC. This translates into CASRPGTTNQETQYF.

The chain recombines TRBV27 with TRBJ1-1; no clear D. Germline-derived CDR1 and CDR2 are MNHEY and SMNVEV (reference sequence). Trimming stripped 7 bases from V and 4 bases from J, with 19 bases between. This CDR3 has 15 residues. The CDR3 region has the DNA TGTGCCAGCATCCCAGTAGGGTTGGGTTTCACTGAAGCTTTCTTT. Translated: CASIPVGLGFTEAFF.

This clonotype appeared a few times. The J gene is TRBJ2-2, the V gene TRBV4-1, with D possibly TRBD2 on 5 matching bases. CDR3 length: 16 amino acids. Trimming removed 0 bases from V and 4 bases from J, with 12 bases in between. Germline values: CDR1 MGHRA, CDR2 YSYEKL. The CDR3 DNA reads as TGCGCCAGCAGCCAAGAGGCGCTGAGCGGCACCGGGGAGCTGTTTTTT. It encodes CASSQEALSGTGELFF.

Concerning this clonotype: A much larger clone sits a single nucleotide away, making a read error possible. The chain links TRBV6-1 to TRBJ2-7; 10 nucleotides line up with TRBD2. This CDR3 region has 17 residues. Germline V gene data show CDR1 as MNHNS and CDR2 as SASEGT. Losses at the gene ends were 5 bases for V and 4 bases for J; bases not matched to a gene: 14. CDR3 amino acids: CASSHLAGDWGGYEQYF. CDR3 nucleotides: TGTGCCAGCAGTCACCTAGCGGGAGATTGGGGAGGGTACGAGCAGTACTTC.

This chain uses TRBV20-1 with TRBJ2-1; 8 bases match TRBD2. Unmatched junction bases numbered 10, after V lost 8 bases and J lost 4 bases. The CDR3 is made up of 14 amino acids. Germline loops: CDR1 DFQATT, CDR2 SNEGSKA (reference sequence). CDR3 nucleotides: TGCAGTTGCAACCGGGAGGGCCCATACAATGAGCAGTTCTTC. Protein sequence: CSCNREGPYNEQFF.

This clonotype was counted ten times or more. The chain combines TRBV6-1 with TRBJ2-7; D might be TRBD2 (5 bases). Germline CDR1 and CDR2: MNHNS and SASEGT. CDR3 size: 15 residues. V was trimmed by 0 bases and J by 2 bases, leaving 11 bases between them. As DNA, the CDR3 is TGTGCCAGCAGTGAAGCCCGGACGGGAACCTACGAGCAGTACTTC. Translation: CASSEARTGTYEQYF.

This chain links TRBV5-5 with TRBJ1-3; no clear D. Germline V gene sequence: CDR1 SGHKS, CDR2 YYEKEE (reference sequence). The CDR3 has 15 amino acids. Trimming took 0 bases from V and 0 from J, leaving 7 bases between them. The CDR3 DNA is TGTGCCAGCAGCTTGGGAGTGAGCTCTGGAAACACCATATATTTT. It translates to CASSLGVSSGNTIYF.

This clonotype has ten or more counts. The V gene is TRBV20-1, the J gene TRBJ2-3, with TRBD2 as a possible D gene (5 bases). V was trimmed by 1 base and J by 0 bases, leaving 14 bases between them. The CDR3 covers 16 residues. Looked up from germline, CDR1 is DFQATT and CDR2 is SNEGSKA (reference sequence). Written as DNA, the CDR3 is TGCAGTGCTAGAGTCTTTGGGGAGTCTAGCACAGATACGCAGTATTTT. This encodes CSARVFGESSTDTQYF.

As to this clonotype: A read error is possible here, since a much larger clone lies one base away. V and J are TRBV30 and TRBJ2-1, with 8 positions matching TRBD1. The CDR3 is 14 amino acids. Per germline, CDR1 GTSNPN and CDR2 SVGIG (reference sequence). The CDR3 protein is CAWRTRGLYNEQVF. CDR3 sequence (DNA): TGTGCCTGGAGGACCAGGGGGCTCTACAATGAGCAGGTCTTC.

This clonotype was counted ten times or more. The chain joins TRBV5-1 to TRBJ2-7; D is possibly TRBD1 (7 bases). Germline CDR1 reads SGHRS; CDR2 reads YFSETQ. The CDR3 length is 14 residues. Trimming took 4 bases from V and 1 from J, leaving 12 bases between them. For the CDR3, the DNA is TGCGCCAGCAGCGGCGGGGACAGTTCCTACGAGCAGTACTTC. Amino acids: CASSGGDSSYEQYF.

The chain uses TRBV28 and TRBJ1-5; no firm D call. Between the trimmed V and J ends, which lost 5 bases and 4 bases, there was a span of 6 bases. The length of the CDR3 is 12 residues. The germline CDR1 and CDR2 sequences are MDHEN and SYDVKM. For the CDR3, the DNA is TGTGCCAGCAGTGGCGTTAATCAGCCCCAGCATTTT. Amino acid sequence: CASSGVNQPQHF.